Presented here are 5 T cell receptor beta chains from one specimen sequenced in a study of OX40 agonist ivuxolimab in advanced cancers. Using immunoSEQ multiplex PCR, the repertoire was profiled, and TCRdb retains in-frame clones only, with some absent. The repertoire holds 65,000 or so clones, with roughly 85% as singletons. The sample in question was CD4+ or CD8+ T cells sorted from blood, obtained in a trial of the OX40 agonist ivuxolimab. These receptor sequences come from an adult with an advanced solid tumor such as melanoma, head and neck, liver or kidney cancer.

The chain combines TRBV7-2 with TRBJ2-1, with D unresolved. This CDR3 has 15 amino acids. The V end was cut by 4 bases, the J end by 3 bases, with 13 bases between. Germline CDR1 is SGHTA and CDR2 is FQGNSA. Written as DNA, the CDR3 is TGTGCCAGCAGCTCCCAGGTGTCTGGCTACAATGAGCAGTTCTTC. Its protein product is CASSSQVSGYNEQFF.

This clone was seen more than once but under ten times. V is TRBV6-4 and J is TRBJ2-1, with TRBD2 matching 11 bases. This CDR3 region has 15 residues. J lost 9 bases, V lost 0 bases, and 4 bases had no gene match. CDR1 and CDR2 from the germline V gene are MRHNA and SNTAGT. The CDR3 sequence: CASSDSSGGAFEQFF. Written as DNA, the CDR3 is TGTGCCAGCAGTGACTCTAGCGGGGGGGCCTTTGAGCAGTTCTTC.

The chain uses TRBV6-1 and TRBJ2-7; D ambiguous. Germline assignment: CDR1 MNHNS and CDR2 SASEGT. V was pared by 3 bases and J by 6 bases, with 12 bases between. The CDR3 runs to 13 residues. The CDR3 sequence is CASSEVWQFEQYF. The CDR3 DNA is TGTGCCAGCAGTGAGGTCTGGCAGTTCGAGCAGTACTTC.

CDR3: CASSSRTGVGGYTF. The CDR3 DNA reads TGTGCCAGCAGCTCCCGGACAGGTGTGGGGGGCTACACCTTC. The chain carries TRBV9 and TRBJ1-2; 7 bases align to TRBD1. Germline CDR1 reads SGDLS; CDR2 reads YYNGEE. The length of the CDR3 is 14 residues. Losses at the gene ends were 4 bases for V and 8 bases for J; bases not matched to a gene: 11.

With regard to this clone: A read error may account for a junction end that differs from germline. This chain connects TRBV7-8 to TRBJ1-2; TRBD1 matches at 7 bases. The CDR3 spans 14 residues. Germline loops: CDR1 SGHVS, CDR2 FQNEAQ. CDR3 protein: CASSPNINRGWIIF. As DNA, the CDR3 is TGTGCCAGCAGCCCAAATATTAACAGGGGATGGATAATATTC.